The 28 T cell receptor beta chains given below trace back to one sample, sequenced in a study of T cells in Graves' hyperthyroidism and ophthalmopathy. RNA transcripts provided the source from which TCR beta CDR3 regions were amplified. In the first-round RT-PCR of the TCR CDR3, the HTBI primer set was used. Each CDR3 protein gets one entry after TCRdb re-called the multiplex PCR reads with MiXCR. Altogether approximately 700,000 distinct CDR3 sequences are present, about a sixth being singletons, with the ten largest covering around 8%. Material for sequencing was blood. All receptors come from a man younger than 30 with Graves' hyperthyroidism.

In its sample, this clonotype was seen a few times. The V call is TRBV20-1, the J call TRBJ2-7; 11 bases line up with TRBD2. The CDR3 is made up of 13 amino acids. Germline CDR1 is DFQATT and CDR2 is SNEGSKA (reference sequence). The J segment lost 1 base and the V segment lost 7 bases, leaving 3 bases of the junction unmatched. The CDR3 DNA follows: TGCAGTGTCAGACTAGCGGGATCCTACGAGCAGTACTTC. The encoded protein is CSVRLAGSYEQYF.

The chain is built from TRBV4-1 and TRBJ2-7; 9 nucleotides agree with TRBD1. J gave up 7 bases and V 1 base, and 11 bases lay outside the gene matches. The CDR3 contains 16 residues. Per the germline V gene, CDR1 is MGHRA and CDR2 is YSYEKL. The CDR3 coding sequence is TGCGCCAGCAGCCAAGCGCCCGTGACAGGGGGAAAAGAGCAGTACTTC. Protein: CASSQAPVTGGKEQYF.

This clonotype came up many times. The genes are TRBV12-3 or TRBV12-4 and TRBJ2-3, with 10 bases matching TRBD1. The length of the CDR3 is 16 residues. V shed 6 bases, J shed 0 bases, and the junction held 6 bases outside the gene matches. CDR3: CASSTGQGTSTDTQYF. The CDR3 nucleotides read TGTGCCAGCAGCACGGGACAGGGGACTAGCACAGATACGCAGTATTTT.

In DNA form, the CDR3 reads TGCGCCAGCAGCTTGGGAATCTCTCAGAACACTGAAGCTTTCTTT. Translated: CASSLGISQNTEAFF. The rearrangement uses TRBV5-1 and TRBJ1-1, with D unclear. V lost 0 bases, J lost 1 base, and 10 bases lay in between. Germline V gene sequence: CDR1 SGHRS, CDR2 YFSETQ. The CDR3 runs to 15 residues.

This clonotype was detected a few times. The chain recombines TRBV7-2 with TRBJ2-5; D gene uncertain. Trimming shortened V by 0 bases and J by 4 bases, and 9 bases separated the two germline ends. The CDR3 covers 14 residues. CDR1 and CDR2 (germline): SGHTA, FQGNSA. CDR3 amino acids: CASSLALRSETQYF. For the CDR3, the DNA is TGTGCCAGCAGCTTAGCGTTACGCTCAGAGACCCAGTACTTC.

This clonotype was picked up many times. The gene calls are TRBV20-1 and TRBJ2-7; 7 nucleotides line up with TRBD2. Losses at the gene ends were 5 bases for V and 4 bases for J; bases not matched to a gene: 8. CDR1 and CDR2 from the germline V gene are DFQATT and SNEGSKA (reference sequence). This CDR3 spans 13 amino acids. DNA of the CDR3: TGCAGTGCTGTTGGGACTACAGGTTACGAGCAGTACTTC. Translating it yields CSAVGTTGYEQYF.

This clonotype has a handful of counts. At one end the junction does not follow the germline gene, possibly because of a read error. The J gene is TRBJ2-5, the V gene TRBV24-1; D might be TRBD1 (7 bases). Germline CDR1 and CDR2: KGHDR and SFDVKD. The CDR3 has 14 residues. This chain's CDR3 is CATAGTENQKTQYF. In DNA form, the CDR3 reads TGTGCCACCGCGGGGACAGAGAACCAAAAGACCCAGTACTTC.

This chain connects TRBV10-2 to TRBJ2-7; D not resolved. Trimming shortened V by 7 bases and J by 5 bases, and 21 bases separated the two germline ends. CDR1 and CDR2 (germline): WSHSY, SAAADI. The CDR3 is 15 amino acids. The CDR3 DNA follows: TGCGCCAGCATGAGGCTCCGAGACTCTAACAACGAGCAGTACTTC. Amino acid sequence: CASMRLRDSNNEQYF.

This clonotype was observed many times. V and J are TRBV7-2 and TRBJ1-1, with D unclear. The CDR3 sequence is 12 residues long. The ends were cut back, 5 bases at V and 8 bases at J, with 12 bases in the middle. Germline lookup yields CDR1 SGHTA and CDR2 FQGNSA. The chain's CDR3 is CASSRNPSEAFF. The CDR3 nucleotides read TGTGCCAGCAGCCGTAATCCTTCGGAAGCTTTCTTT.

This clonotype was seen a few times. CDR3 nucleotides: TGTGCCAGTAGACCTGGACTAGCGGGATGGGGGAATGAGCAGTTCTTC. Amino acids: CASRPGLAGWGNEQFF. This chain joins TRBV19 and TRBJ2-1; 12 bases agree with TRBD2. With 6 bases clipped from V and 7 bases from J, the junction kept 10 bases outside the gene matches. CDR3 length: 16 residues. The germline V gene has CDR1 LNHDA and CDR2 SQIVND (reference sequence).

This clonotype was detected ten times or more. The CDR3 coding sequence is TGTGCCAGCTCATCGAGACGCGGGAACACTGAAGCTTTCTTT. It yields the protein CASSSRRGNTEAFF. The chain combines TRBV18 with TRBJ1-1, with D unclear. Germline V gives CDR1 KGHSH, CDR2 LQKENI. Between the trimmed V and J ends, which lost 5 bases and 1 base, there was a span of 11 bases. The CDR3 is made up of 14 amino acids.

This clonotype has at least ten counts. J is TRBJ2-1 and V is TRBV5-1, with 7 bases fitting TRBD2. The length of the CDR3 is 16 residues. Germline-derived CDR1 and CDR2 are SGHRS and YFSETQ. Trimming removed 1 base from V and 0 bases from J; junction bases left unmatched: 4. CDR3 nucleotides: TGCGCCAGCAGCTTGTCTAGCGGAGGCTCCTACAATGAGCAGTTCTTC. It yields the protein CASSLSSGGSYNEQFF.

This clonotype has at least ten counts. V usage is TRBV20-1 and J usage is TRBJ2-1; 9 bases match TRBD1. Unmatched junction bases numbered 13, after V lost 0 bases and J lost 10 bases. The CDR3 runs 16 residues. Germline V gene lookup returns CDR1 DFQATT and CDR2 SNEGSKA (reference sequence). CDR3 nucleotide sequence: TGCAGTGCTAGAGACCTGACAGGGGGGCTCTCCGTCGAGCAGTTCTTC. Translation: CSARDLTGGLSVEQFF.

Ten or more counts support this clonotype. The chain joins TRBV3-1 to TRBJ2-7; D might be TRBD2 (5 bases). V was trimmed by 4 bases and J by 2 bases, leaving 18 bases between them. This CDR3 has 16 amino acids. From germline, CDR1 is LGHDT and CDR2 YNNKEL (reference sequence). CDR3 nucleotide sequence: TGTGCCAGCAGCCCTTCTGGAGGATCCCTAGCCTACGAGCAGTACTTC. It codes for CASSPSGGSLAYEQYF.

This clonotype appeared a few times. The V call is TRBV20-1, the J call TRBJ2-5, with 10 bases fitting TRBD1. Germline V CDR1 and CDR2: DFQATT, SNEGSKA (reference sequence). The CDR3 has 15 amino acids. V lost 3 bases, J lost 4 bases, and 8 bases stayed unmatched. CDR3 sequence (DNA): TGCAGTGCTAGGGAAAAGGGACAGGGGCGAGAGACCCAGTACTTC. This encodes CSAREKGQGRETQYF.

The gene calls are TRBV30 and TRBJ2-7; 12 bases align to TRBD1. Germline assignment: CDR1 GTSNPN and CDR2 SVGIG (reference sequence). CDR3 length: 14 amino acids. The J segment lost 2 bases and the V segment lost 4 bases, leaving 3 bases of the junction unmatched. The DNA for the CDR3 is TGTGCCTGGACCCGGGACAGGGGGCCCTACGAGCAGTACTTC. It translates to CAWTRDRGPYEQYF.

The V and J genes are TRBV11-3 and TRBJ2-3; a weak D match, TRBD1 (6 bases). CDR1 SGHNT and CDR2 YENEEA come from the germline V gene. The CDR3 covers 15 residues. Trimming took off 5 bases at V and 0 bases at J, with 12 bases between the two ends. The CDR3 coding sequence is TGTGCCAGCAGCCCAGACAGGATAAGCACAGATACGCAGTATTTT. Translation gives CASSPDRISTDTQYF. The whole variable domain, filled in from reference TRBV11-3 and TRBJ2-3, reads EAGVVQSPRYKIIEKKQPVAFWCNPISGHNTLYWYLQNLGQGPELLIRYENEEAVDDSQLPKDRFSAERLKGVDSTLKIQPAELGDSAVYLCASSPDRISTDTQYFGPGTRLTVL.

The rearrangement joins TRBV27 to TRBJ2-2; possibly TRBD1 for D (6 bases). CDR1 MNHEY and CDR2 SMNVEV come from the germline V gene (reference sequence). The CDR3 length is 17 residues. V was trimmed by 2 bases and J by 9 bases, leaving 22 bases between them. CDR3 sequence: CASSLGLGAETYRELFF. CDR3 coding DNA: TGTGCCAGCAGTTTAGGACTGGGGGCTGAGACTTACCGGGAGCTGTTTTTT.

This clonotype has ten or more counts. The chain carries TRBV29-1 and TRBJ1-4, with D perhaps matching TRBD1 (5 bases). CDR1 is SQVTM, CDR2 ANQGSEA, per germline. V gave up 4 bases and J gave up 0 bases, with 6 bases separating them. The CDR3 has 13 amino acids. This CDR3 is CSVGGATNEKLFF. The CDR3 nucleotides read TGCAGCGTTGGAGGGGCAACTAATGAAAAACTGTTTTTT.

Concerning this clonotype: The missing conserved phenylalanine or tryptophan at the end of this CDR3 makes a read error likely. The chain recombines TRBV12-3 or TRBV12-4 with TRBJ2-2, with 7 positions matching TRBD1. Trimming took 10 bases from V and 1 from J; bases not matched to a gene: 6. This CDR3 has 14 amino acids. CDR3 residues: CATIRTGNTGELFL. CDR3 coding DNA: TGTGCCACCATCAGGACAGGGAACACCGGGGAGCTGTTTCTT.

The V call is TRBV20-1, the J call TRBJ2-5; 8 bases fit TRBD2. The V segment lost 3 bases and the J segment 1 base; nucleotides outside the gene matches: 10. CDR1 and CDR2 from the germline V gene are DFQATT and SNEGSKA (reference sequence). The CDR3 has 16 residues. The CDR3 DNA follows: TGCAGTGCTAGCACTAGCGGAGCCGTCATCCAAGAGACCCAGTACTTC. Its translation is CSASTSGAVIQETQYF.

The table lists this clonotype with many counts. Compared with germline, one end of the junction differs, possibly owing to a read error. The chain has TRBV2 and TRBJ2-6; D is unclear. Germline values: CDR1 SNHLY, CDR2 FYNNEI. This CDR3 comprises 10 residues. CDR3 DNA: TGTGCCGTCCGGGCCAACGTCCTGGCTTTC. It codes for CAVRANVLAF.

This clonotype was picked up many times. The chain combines TRBV3-1 with TRBJ2-5, with 8 nucleotides matching TRBD2. V shed 1 base and J 2 bases; nucleotides not matched to a gene: 12. CDR1 and CDR2 (germline): LGHDT, YNNKEL (reference sequence). The CDR3 extends over 18 amino acids. The CDR3 reads CASSQGLSTSVHQETQYF. CDR3 coding DNA: TGTGCCAGCAGCCAAGGACTCTCGACTAGCGTTCATCAAGAGACCCAGTACTTC.

This clonotype came up a few times. V usage is TRBV6-1 and J usage is TRBJ2-1, with 9 nucleotides matching TRBD1. Trimming took 6 bases from V and 6 from J; bases not matched to a gene: 9. Germline V lookup: CDR1 MNHNS, CDR2 SASEGT. The CDR3 covers 15 residues. The CDR3: CASRVVGTGLNEQFF. CDR3 in DNA: TGTGCCAGCAGGGTAGTCGGGACAGGGCTCAATGAGCAGTTCTTC.

This clonotype was counted ten times or more. The chain uses TRBV7-9 and TRBJ2-7; D unclear. CDR1 and CDR2 from the germline V gene are SEHNR and FQNEAQ (reference sequence). The V end lost 5 bases, the J end lost 5 bases, and 16 bases lay between the germline ends. The CDR3 totals 14 residues. The DNA of the CDR3 is TGTGCCAGCAGCCCCGGCGGAGCGAGAGACGAGCAGTACTTC. This sequence encodes CASSPGGARDEQYF. The complete variable domain, with remaining parts taken from reference TRBV7-9 and TRBJ2-7, reads DTGVSQNPRHKITKRGQNVTFRCDPISEHNRLYWYRQTLGQGPEFLTYFQNEAQLEKSRLLSDRFSAERPKGSFSTLEIQRTEQGDSAMYLCASSPGGARDEQYFGPGTRLTVT.

Only a few counts were recorded for this clonotype. The chain couples TRBV6-5 to TRBJ2-5, with a weak D call TRBD2 (5 bases). V dropped 0 bases and J dropped 4 bases, with 12 bases sitting between them. Germline V gene sequence: CDR1 MNHEY, CDR2 SVGAGI. The CDR3 is 15 amino acids. The CDR3 bases are TGTGCCAGCAGTTACTCAGTGGGAGAAGGAGAGACCCAGTACTTC. This gives the protein CASSYSVGEGETQYF.

This clonotype was seen many times. The J gene is TRBJ2-7, the V gene TRBV5-5; 9 bases align to TRBD1. Germline V gives CDR1 SGHKS, CDR2 YYEKEE (reference sequence). This CDR3 has 16 amino acids. V was clipped by 1 base and J by 6 bases; unmatched bases: 11. The CDR3 DNA follows: TGTGCCAGCAGCTTGAGGTTAGGGACAGGGTCTCGCGAGCAGTACTTC. This encodes CASSLRLGTGSREQYF.

The chain employs TRBV4-2 and TRBJ2-7; D unresolved. CDR1 is LGHNA and CDR2 is YNFKEQ in the germline V gene. The CDR3 length is 16 residues. V lost 0 bases to trimming and J lost 0 bases, with 12 bases between them. CDR3 residues: CASSQEGPLYSYEQYF. In nucleotides, the CDR3 is TGTGCCAGCAGCCAAGAAGGCCCACTTTACTCCTACGAGCAGTACTTC.